This T cell receptor (beta chain) was captured by sequencing in a study of shared T cell receptors in the human thymus. TCRdb's table, derived via immunoSEQ multiplex PCR, lists solely in-frame clones and lacks some. The data hold roughly 560,000 clones, with about 84% observed a single time. This CDR3 is 21 amino acids long. V shed 0 bases and J 4 bases; nucleotides not matched to a gene: 23. Germline V CDR1 and CDR2: SGHRS, YFSETQ. These same records also appear under a second study, on human thymus T cells. That investigation notes: Surgeons resected thymus tissue during corrective heart surgery. V and J genes seemed to be used with bias in thymic and blood repertoires.

Material for sequencing was thymocytes. The sequence was obtained from a boy less than two years old with a congenital heart defect. The genes are TRBV5-1 and TRBJ2-7, with TRBD1 matching 9 bases. The CDR3 spells CASSLDGEKGTGYLPGYEQYF. CDR3 in DNA: TGCGCCAGCAGCTTGGATGGAGAAAAAGGGACAGGGTACCTCCCTGGGTACGAGCAGTACTTC.